The 23 T cell receptor beta chains below were found in one sample sequenced in a study of CD8 T cells in ankylosing spondylitis (TCRdb year 2017). The method was 5' RACE. Instrument used: Illumina HiSeq 2500. Through fastp at Q25 and MiXCR, TCRdb rebuilt clones from the public reads, retaining in-frame beta chains. Merged by CDR3 protein, the rows form single entries marked with the most common genes and DNA. For this sample there are hundreds of thousands of distinct CDR3 sequences; approximately 17% appear just once. 1% of the sample comes from the top ten. Their antigens are not known. General findings and caveats noted by the study authors: Blood from ankylosing spondylitis patients appeared to be characterized by a TCR beta motif made up of eight highly homologous amino acid variants.

The sample consisted of blood, either unsorted or a sorted T cell fraction (not recorded which). These receptors were collected from a male donor with ankylosing spondylitis.

This sequence joins TRBV6-1 and TRBJ1-1; D remains ambiguous. The CDR3 contains 11 residues. V shed 7 bases and J shed 5 bases, with 8 bases lying between them. The germline gives CDR1 MNHNS, CDR2 SASEGT. The CDR3 sequence: CASKVGTEAFF. CDR3 nucleotide sequence: TGTGCCAGCAAGGTGGGGACTGAAGCTTTCTTT.

The V and J genes are TRBV7-9 and TRBJ2-1, with D perhaps assigned TRBD1 or TRBD2 (5 bases each). Germline V gives CDR1 SEHNR, CDR2 FQNEAQ (reference sequence). This CDR3 has 14 amino acids. V was pared by 5 bases and J by 8 bases, with 16 bases between. As DNA, the CDR3 is TGTGCCAGCAGCCGAAATAACAGAGGGGATGAGCAGTTCTTC. Protein: CASSRNNRGDEQFF.

Concerning this clonotype: A junction end diverges from the germline sequence, so it may reflect a read error. V and J are TRBV7-2 and TRBJ1-5, with 9 positions matching TRBD1. The germline CDR1 and CDR2 sequences are SGHTA and FQGNSA. This CDR3 is built from 15 residues. The DNA of the CDR3 is TGTGCCACCAGCTTAGACGGGACAGGGCCATGGCCCCAGCATTTT. It yields the protein CATSLDGTGPWPQHF.

The V call is TRBV6-1, the J call TRBJ2-2, with 9 bases identical to TRBD2. CDR1 MNHNS and CDR2 SASEGT come from the germline V gene. V gave up 6 bases and J gave up 3 bases; unmatched junction bases: 8. This CDR3 contains 16 residues. The CDR3 nucleotides are TGTGCCAGCAGGCTAGCGGGGCGCGAGGACACCGGGGAGCTGTTTTTT. Translating gives CASRLAGREDTGELFF.

The chain has TRBV19 and TRBJ2-2; D not certain. The CDR3 has 14 residues. The germline CDR1 and CDR2 sequences are LNHDA and SQIVND (reference sequence). V was shortened by 5 bases and J by 0 bases, with 7 bases between the two germline ends. CDR3 bases: TGTGCCAGTAGTTTGCAGCCGAACACCGGGGAGCTGTTTTTT. Translating it yields CASSLQPNTGELFF.

There are a few counts of this clonotype. The rearrangement links TRBV20-1 to TRBJ1-2; D is uncertain. CDR1 is DFQATT and CDR2 is SNEGSKA in the germline V gene (reference sequence). The CDR3 extends over 16 amino acids. The ends were cut back, 3 bases at V and 4 bases at J, with 21 bases in the middle. CDR3 coding DNA: TGCAGTGCTAGTCGGAAAACGAACTCCGTGGGCTATGGCTACACCTTC. This translates into CSASRKTNSVGYGYTF.

This clonotype was counted a few times. The chain has TRBV12-3 or TRBV12-4 and TRBJ2-7; TRBD2 matches 11 bases. Trimming cost V 6 bases and J 3 bases; bases outside gene matches: 13. CDR3 length: 17 amino acids. This CDR3 is CASSPWSSGGNLYEQYF. The CDR3 DNA is TGTGCCAGCAGCCCGTGGTCTAGCGGGGGGAACCTCTACGAGCAGTACTTC.

J is TRBJ2-2 and V is TRBV7-2; 8 positions match TRBD1. The germline gives CDR1 SGHTA, CDR2 FQGNSA. This CDR3 spans 15 amino acids. V was clipped by 1 base and J by 7 bases; unmatched bases: 5. The CDR3 here is CASSLVQGAVGELFF. DNA for the CDR3: TGTGCCAGCAGCTTAGTTCAGGGGGCTGTCGGGGAGCTGTTTTTT.

J is TRBJ1-5 and V is TRBV30; D perhaps matches TRBD1 (5 bases). Germline V gives CDR1 GTSNPN, CDR2 SVGIG (reference sequence). The CDR3 is 15 residues long. Trimming removed 3 bases from V and 0 bases from J, with 12 bases in between. CDR3 nucleotide sequence: TGTGCCTGGAGCGACAGTGCTTATAGCAATCAGCCCCAGCATTTT. As protein: CAWSDSAYSNQPQHF.

V gene TRBV30 combines with J gene TRBJ1-4, with 7 bases identical to TRBD1. This CDR3 region has 13 residues. The germline V gene encodes CDR1 GTSNPN and CDR2 SVGIG (reference sequence). Losses at the gene ends were 3 bases for V and 5 bases for J; bases not matched to a gene: 3. CDR3 region: CAWRGTVNEKLFF. The CDR3 nucleotides are TGTGCCTGGAGAGGGACAGTGAATGAAAAACTGTTTTTT.

The V gene is TRBV12-3 or TRBV12-4, the J gene TRBJ2-7, with unresolved D. Trimming pared 2 bases from V and 5 bases from J, leaving 7 bases between. The CDR3 contains 12 residues. The DNA for the CDR3 is TGTGCCAGCAGTTTAATTTCCCACGAGCAGTACTTC. Residues: CASSLISHEQYF.

The chain combines TRBV25-1 with TRBJ1-4; D may be TRBD1 (5 bases). This CDR3 comprises 15 residues. V lost 2 bases and J lost 8, with 15 bases in between. The germline V gene encodes CDR1 MGHDK and CDR2 SYGVNS. The CDR3 bases are TGTGCCAGCAGTGAAAGTTGGGGGGTTCGGGAAAAACTGTTTTTT. This gives the protein CASSESWGVREKLFF.

The chain recombines TRBV20-1 with TRBJ2-5; the D gene is possibly TRBD2 (5 bases). CDR3 length: 11 amino acids. The germline CDR1 and CDR2 sequences are DFQATT and SNEGSKA (reference sequence). Trimming left V 5 bases short and J 5 bases short, with 9 bases between. CDR3 in DNA: TGCAGTGCTTTCAGAGGGGAGACCCAGTACTTC. It is translated as CSAFRGETQYF.

The V call is TRBV6-2 or TRBV6-3, the J call TRBJ2-2; 13 positions match TRBD2. The trim removed 6 bases at V and 6 bases at J, leaving 7 bases unmatched. Germline assignment: CDR1 MNHEY and CDR2 SVGEGT. The CDR3 covers 16 residues. The CDR3 nucleotides read TGTGCCAGCAGCCGGGTACTAGCGGGAGGGCCCGGGGAGCTGTTTTTT. Its protein product is CASSRVLAGGPGELFF.

This clonotype was observed a handful of times. J is TRBJ2-2 and V is TRBV14; 7 bases are a match to TRBD1. This CDR3 is built from 18 residues. Germline V gives CDR1 SGHDN, CDR2 FVKESK. V trimming: 2 bases; J trimming: 1 base; junction bases outside the gene matches: 10. CDR3 loop: CASSQLGTALLNTGELFF. The CDR3 DNA follows: TGTGCCAGCAGCCAACTCGGGACAGCGCTTTTGAACACCGGGGAGCTGTTTTTT. The full variable domain, completed using reference TRBV14 and TRBJ2-2, is EAGVTQFPSHSVIEKGQTVTLRCDPISGHDNLYWYRRVMGKEIKFLLHFVKESKQDESGMPNNRFLAERTGGTYSTLKVQPAELEDSGVYFCASSQLGTALLNTGELFFGEGSRLTVL.

The chain uses TRBV5-1 and TRBJ1-2; D is unclear. The CDR3 runs 17 residues. The ends were cut back, 3 bases at V and 4 bases at J, with 22 bases in the middle. In germline, CDR1 is SGHRS, CDR2 YFSETQ. The CDR3 DNA follows: TGCGCCAGCAGCTGGGAGGGTGGTGCCCCTACTAGCTATGGCTACACCTTC. It is translated as CASSWEGGAPTSYGYTF.

CDR3 sequence: CASSGFGTLEAKNIQYF. In nucleotides, the CDR3 is TGCGCCAGCAGCGGGTTTGGTACCTTAGAAGCCAAAAACATTCAGTACTTC. The chain employs TRBV5-1 and TRBJ2-4, with unresolved D. V was cut by 4 bases and J by 0 bases, with 17 bases left in between. CDR1 and CDR2 (germline): SGHRS, YFSETQ. The CDR3 has 17 amino acids.

The rearrangement joins TRBV20-1 to TRBJ1-3; 7 bases agree with TRBD1. Germline loops: CDR1 DFQATT, CDR2 SNEGSKA (reference sequence). This CDR3 contains 15 residues. V gave up 2 bases and J gave up 0 bases; unmatched junction bases: 4. The CDR3 sequence is CSARPRGYSGNTIYF. As DNA, the CDR3 is TGCAGTGCTAGACCCAGGGGGTACTCTGGAAACACCATATATTTT.

The V and J genes are TRBV20-1 and TRBJ1-4, with D uncertain. Germline loops: CDR1 DFQATT, CDR2 SNEGSKA (reference sequence). Trimming removed 0 bases from V and 7 bases from J, with 12 bases in between. The CDR3 totals 14 residues. The CDR3 sequence is CSARDLYGSEKLFF. CDR3 bases: TGCAGTGCTAGAGATCTTTACGGGAGTGAAAAACTGTTTTTT.

This clonotype was observed a handful of times. This chain links TRBV7-8 with TRBJ1-4, with 10 bases identical to TRBD1. This CDR3 is 15 amino acids long. After removal of 5 bases from V and 8 bases from J, the junction contained 8 bases not matched to a gene. Germline values: CDR1 SGHVS, CDR2 FQNEAQ. CDR3 DNA: TGTGCCAGCAGCACCCACCCGGGACAGGGGGAAAAACTGTTTTTT. As protein: CASSTHPGQGEKLFF.

This clonotype has a handful of counts. This chain uses TRBV20-1 with TRBJ2-2, with a weak D call TRBD1 (6 bases). Trimming pared 0 bases from V and 1 base from J, leaving 15 bases between. Germline CDR1 DFQATT, CDR2 SNEGSKA (reference sequence). The CDR3 has 17 residues. The CDR3 reads CSARDLGRGQNTGELFF. CDR3 sequence (DNA): TGCAGTGCTAGAGACCTAGGACGGGGACAGAACACCGGGGAGCTGTTTTTT.

In this sample, this clonotype turned up a few times. As DNA, the CDR3 is TGTGCCAGCAGCTTAAATCAGTATGAGCAGTTCTTC. Translated, it gives CASSLNQYEQFF. The rearrangement uses TRBV7-6 and TRBJ2-1; D ambiguous. Germline CDR1 reads SGHVS; CDR2 reads FNYEAQ. The CDR3 totals 12 residues. V shed 2 bases and J shed 8 bases, with 7 bases lying between them.

This clonotype was detected a few times. V is TRBV6-1 and J is TRBJ1-3; no reliable D call. Trimming shortened V by 8 bases and J by 0 bases, and 14 bases separated the two germline ends. CDR1 is MNHNS, CDR2 SASEGT, per germline. The CDR3 covers 15 residues. CDR3 bases: TGTGCCAGCGGCCTGGCGTCCGTCTCTGGAAACACCATATATTTT. Translation: CASGLASVSGNTIYF.